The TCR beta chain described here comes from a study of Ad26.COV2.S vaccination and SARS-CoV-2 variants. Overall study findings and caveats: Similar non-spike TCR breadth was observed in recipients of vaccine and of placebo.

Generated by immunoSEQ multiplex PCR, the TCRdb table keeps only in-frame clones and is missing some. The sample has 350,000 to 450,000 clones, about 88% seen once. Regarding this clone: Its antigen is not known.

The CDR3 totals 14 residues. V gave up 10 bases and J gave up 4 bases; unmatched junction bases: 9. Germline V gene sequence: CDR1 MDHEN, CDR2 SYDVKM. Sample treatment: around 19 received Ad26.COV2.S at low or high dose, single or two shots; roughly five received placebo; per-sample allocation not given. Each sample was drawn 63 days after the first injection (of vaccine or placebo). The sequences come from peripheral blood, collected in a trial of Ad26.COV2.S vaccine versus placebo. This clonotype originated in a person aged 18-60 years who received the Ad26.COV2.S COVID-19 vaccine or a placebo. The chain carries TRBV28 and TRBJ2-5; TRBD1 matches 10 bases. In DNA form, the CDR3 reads TGTGCCATCGAGGGACAGGGGAGGAGAGAGACCCAGTACTTC. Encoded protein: CAIEGQGRRETQYF.